This TCR beta chain was profiled in a study of blood T cell repertoires in COVID-19. J lost 3 bases, V lost 5 bases, and 7 bases had no gene match. Germline V lookup: CDR1 SGDLS, CDR2 YYNGEE. There are 14 residues in the CDR3. Only in-frame clones appear in the TCRdb table, and some are missing; sequencing was by immunoSEQ multiplex PCR. Of around 230,000 clones listed, just under 90% are singletons. This chain uses TRBV9 with TRBJ1-1; TRBD1 matches 7 bases. The receptor was isolated from a woman in her twenties or thirties with acute COVID-19. The sample comprised PBMCs or T cells enriched from blood (not recorded which). CDR3 protein: CASRQTGAYTEAFF. The CDR3 coding sequence is TGTGCCAGCAGACAAACAGGGGCCTACACTGAAGCTTTCTTT.